Listed below are T cell receptor beta chains from one sample, sequenced in a study of cytomegalovirus exposure and HLA in healthy donors. Profiled with immunoSEQ multiplex PCR; TCRdb holds only in-frame clones, not every one. Of about 96,000 clones listed, approximately 75% are singletons. Specimen: PBMCs. These receptors were collected from a female donor in good health and CMV-seropositive. Both conserved end residues are part of each CDR3. Each record gives: clone size, J gene, V gene, D gene, CDR3 length, CDR3 protein, CDR3 DNA. A D gene is named only where the DNA matches it firmly. The size field is filled for only some rows; it gives once, few, many or a size class.

-,TRBJ2-1,TRBV5-6,-,17,CASSFPLRQLGYNEQFF,TGTGCCAGCAGCTTTCCCCTTAGACAGTTAGGCTACAATGAGCAGTTCTTC
-,TRBJ2-5,TRBV7-6,TRBD2,19,CASSGGGIFRGGLSGTQYF,TGTGCCAGCAGCGGGGGAGGCATATTCCGGGGGGGCCTTAGTGGGACCCAGTACTTC
-,TRBJ1-3,TRBV30,-,14,CAWSPSGTGNTIYF,TGTGCCTGGAGTCCCTCAGGGACAGGAAACACCATATATTTT
few,TRBJ2-3,TRBV28,-,17,CASSSPFGLVATDTQYF,TGTGCCAGCAGTTCCCCCTTTGGGCTTGTCGCCACAGATACGCAGTATTTT
-,TRBJ2-2,TRBV19,-,11,CASSLNWELFF,TGTGCCAGTAGCCTGAACTGGGAGCTGTTTTTT
-,TRBJ2-1,TRBV5-4,TRBD2,15,CASSSGLAGRVEQFF,TGTGCCAGCAGCTCAGGGCTAGCGGGAAGGGTGGAGCAGTTCTTC
-,TRBJ1-5,TRBV28,TRBD1,15,CASSPPGTGVQPQHF,TGTGCCAGCAGCCCCCCCGGGACAGGGGTTCAGCCCCAGCATTTT
once,TRBJ2-1,TRBV7-7,-,15,CASSQRQAGYNEQFF,TGTGCTAGCAGCCAGAGACAAGCGGGTTACAATGAGCAGTTCTTC
few,TRBJ2-5,TRBV19,-,12,CASRQSGETQYF,TGTGCCAGTAGACAGAGCGGGGAGACCCAGTACTTC
-,TRBJ2-7,TRBV4-2,-,14,CASSQDSSQREQYF,TGTGCCAGCAGCCAAGATTCTAGCCAAAGGGAGCAGTACTTC
-,TRBJ1-4,TRBV7-9,-,13,CASGGGSDEKLFF,TGTGCCAGCGGTGGGGGCTCGGATGAAAAACTGTTTTTT
-,TRBJ1-2,TRBV4-3,-,14,CASSQAGGNYGYTF,TGCGCCAGCAGCCAAGCCGGCGGTAACTATGGCTACACCTTC
few,TRBJ2-6,TRBV4-3,TRBD1,18,CASSQATGRLSGANVLTF,TGCGCCAGCAGCCAAGCGACAGGGCGACTCTCTGGGGCCAACGTCCTGACTTTC
once,TRBJ2-6,TRBV9,-,14,CASSYGNGANVLTF,TGTGCCAGTTCTTACGGGAACGGGGCCAACGTCCTGACTTTC
-,TRBJ1-2,TRBV5-4,TRBD1,15,CASPSPGQPNYGYTF,TGTGCCAGCCCGAGTCCGGGACAGCCTAACTATGGCTACACCTTC
-,TRBJ2-2,TRBV9,TRBD1,19,CASSVGPLSGTGSPGELFF,TGTGCCAGCAGCGTAGGTCCCCTATCCGGGACAGGGTCTCCCGGGGAGCTGTTTTTT
-,TRBJ1-3,TRBV4-2,TRBD1,15,CASSQDRQGRNTIYF,TGTGCCAGCAGCCAAGATCGACAGGGACGAAACACCATATATTTT
-,TRBJ2-6,TRBV9,-,15,CASSVANGWANVLTF,TGTGCCAGCAGCGTAGCTAATGGTTGGGCCAACGTCCTGACTTTC
-,TRBJ2-5,TRBV19,-,14,CASSTGGIQETQYF,TGTGCCAGTAGTACAGGGGGGATACAAGAGACCCAGTACTTC
once,TRBJ1-2,TRBV13,TRBD1,15,CASSSRQGFGYGYTF,TGTGCCAGCAGCTCCCGACAGGGGTTTGGCTATGGCTACACCTTC
-,TRBJ1-5,TRBV30,-,16,CAWRQGGGARGEPQHF,TGTGCCTGGAGGCAGGGAGGAGGGGCCCGTGGAGAGCCCCAGCATTTT
-,TRBJ2-1,TRBV7-2,TRBD2,16,CASSLEGLAGGKEQFF,TGTGCCAGCAGCTTAGAAGGCCTAGCGGGGGGGAAAGAGCAGTTCTTC
-,TRBJ1-1,TRBV30,-,13,CAWSNQGNTEAFF,TGTGCCTGGAGTAACCAGGGGAACACTGAAGCTTTCTTT
-,TRBJ1-2,TRBV19,-,13,CASSIGRVYGYTF,TGTGCCAGTAGTATCGGCAGGGTCTATGGCTACACCTTC
-,TRBJ1-4,TRBV2,TRBD1,15,CASSARTGVGEKLFF,TGTGCCAGCAGTGCAAGGACAGGGGTCGGAGAAAAACTGTTTTTT
-,TRBJ2-2,TRBV19,TRBD2,16,CASSSIGEGRIGELFF,TGTGCCAGTAGTTCAATCGGGGAGGGCAGGATCGGGGAGCTGTTTTTT
-,TRBJ1-6,TRBV30,-,15,CAWDGGIARNSPLHF,TGTGCCTGGGACGGGGGTATCGCGCGAAATTCACCCCTCCACTTT